This is a list of T cell receptor beta chains from one sample in a study of control samples from healthy donors and cancer patients. Assay: immunoSEQ multiplex PCR; the TCRdb copy retains only in-frame clones and omits some. The table records about 94,000 clones, 90% of them present only once. Specimen: blood. Every receptor here comes from a woman between 18 and 29 years old in good health. CDR3s include the opening cysteine and the closing phenylalanine or tryptophan. Fields, in order: J gene, V gene, D gene, clone size, CDR3 DNA, CDR3 protein. The D gene is left open where the match is weak. Clone sizes are given selectively: once, few, many, or a class where the clone is expanded.

j_gene: TRBJ1-2
v_gene: TRBV7-8
d_gene: -
abundance: -
CDR3nt: TGTGCCAGCACCGATACGATCTTAGGAAACTATGGCTACACCTTC
CDR3aa: CASTDTILGNYGYTF

j_gene: TRBJ1-3
v_gene: TRBV25-1
d_gene: TRBD1
abundance: -
CDR3nt: TGTGCCAGCAGTGACTCTGACAGGGGCGGTGGAAACACCATATATTTT
CDR3aa: CASSDSDRGGGNTIYF

j_gene: TRBJ1-6
v_gene: TRBV6-5
d_gene: -
abundance: -
CDR3nt: TGTGCCAGCAGTTACACAATTTCCAGGGGTAATTCACCCCTCCACTTT
CDR3aa: CASSYTISRGNSPLHF

j_gene: TRBJ1-3
v_gene: TRBV5-4
d_gene: -
abundance: -
CDR3nt: TGTGCCAGCAGCTTGGGGGTGGCTGGAAACACCATATATTTT
CDR3aa: CASSLGVAGNTIYF

j_gene: TRBJ1-1
v_gene: TRBV10-1
d_gene: TRBD1
abundance: -
CDR3nt: TGCGCCAGCAGCCCTGGACAGGGCGCTGAAGCTTTCTTT
CDR3aa: CASSPGQGAEAFF

j_gene: TRBJ2-7
v_gene: TRBV12-3/TRBV12-4
d_gene: -
abundance: -
CDR3nt: TGTGCCAGCAGGTTACAGGGTTCCCACGAGCAGTACTTC
CDR3aa: CASRLQGSHEQYF

j_gene: TRBJ1-5
v_gene: TRBV5-5
d_gene: -
abundance: -
CDR3nt: TGTGCCAGCAGCTTAGGGAATCAGCCCCAGCATTTT
CDR3aa: CASSLGNQPQHF

j_gene: TRBJ1-2
v_gene: TRBV19
d_gene: -
abundance: -
CDR3nt: TGTGCCAGTAGTATTACCGGGCTGAGTGGCTACACCTTC
CDR3aa: CASSITGLSGYTF

j_gene: TRBJ1-1
v_gene: TRBV7-9
d_gene: TRBD1
abundance: -
CDR3nt: TGTGCCAGCAGCCGTACAGGGGGCCTGAACACTGAAGCTTTCTTT
CDR3aa: CASSRTGGLNTEAFF

j_gene: TRBJ2-7
v_gene: TRBV19
d_gene: TRBD2
abundance: -
CDR3nt: TGTGCCAGGGCAAAAACTAGCGGGGTTGGAGGATCCTACGAGCAGTACTTC
CDR3aa: CARAKTSGVGGSYEQYF

j_gene: TRBJ1-1
v_gene: TRBV10-3
d_gene: TRBD1
abundance: -
CDR3nt: TGTGCCATCAGTGAGTCTAGGGGGCTGAACACTGAAGCTTTCTTT
CDR3aa: CAISESRGLNTEAFF

j_gene: TRBJ1-3
v_gene: TRBV10-2
d_gene: -
abundance: -
CDR3nt: TGCGCCAGCCTAGGGCACTCTGGAAACACCATATATTTT
CDR3aa: CASLGHSGNTIYF

j_gene: TRBJ2-2
v_gene: TRBV6-1
d_gene: -
abundance: -
CDR3nt: TGTGCCAGCAGTGAATTTGCCAACACCGGGGAGCTGTTTTTT
CDR3aa: CASSEFANTGELFF

j_gene: TRBJ1-5
v_gene: TRBV12-1
d_gene: -
abundance: -
CDR3nt: TGTGCCAGCAGCTTTAGGACACTAGATCAGCCCCAGCATTTT
CDR3aa: CASSFRTLDQPQHF

j_gene: TRBJ1-2
v_gene: TRBV5-4
d_gene: TRBD1
abundance: -
CDR3nt: TGTGCCAGCAGCTTTAGGGACAGCCCTGAGGGTGGCTACACCTTC
CDR3aa: CASSFRDSPEGGYTF

j_gene: TRBJ1-3
v_gene: TRBV5-1
d_gene: TRBD1
abundance: -
CDR3nt: TGCGCCAGCAGTTCCGGGACAGGGATCATCTCTGGAAACACCATATATTTT
CDR3aa: CASSSGTGIISGNTIYF

j_gene: TRBJ2-3
v_gene: TRBV29-1
d_gene: TRBD1
abundance: -
CDR3nt: TGCAGCGTTGATGGGACAGGGGACACAGATACGCAGTATTTT
CDR3aa: CSVDGTGDTDTQYF

j_gene: TRBJ1-4
v_gene: TRBV3-1/TRBV3-2
d_gene: -
abundance: -
CDR3nt: TGTGCCAGCTGTGTGGGCTCAACTAATGAAAAACTGTTTTTT
CDR3aa: CASCVGSTNEKLFF

j_gene: TRBJ2-7
v_gene: TRBV10-1
d_gene: TRBD1
abundance: -
CDR3nt: TGCGCCAGCAGTGAGTCGATGGGACAGGGATTTCGGAACGAGCAGTACTTC
CDR3aa: CASSESMGQGFRNEQYF

j_gene: TRBJ1-1
v_gene: TRBV29-1
d_gene: -
abundance: -
CDR3nt: TGCAGCGTTGATCGGACTGAAGCTTTCTTT
CDR3aa: CSVDRTEAFF

j_gene: TRBJ2-3
v_gene: TRBV7-9
d_gene: TRBD2
abundance: -
CDR3nt: TGTGCCAGCAGCTTAGTAGTGGGGGGACTAGCGGACACAGATACGCAGTATTTT
CDR3aa: CASSLVVGGLADTDTQYF

j_gene: TRBJ1-2
v_gene: TRBV6-1
d_gene: -
abundance: -
CDR3nt: TGTGCCAGCAGTGAGTTACAGGGCAATGGCTACACCTTC
CDR3aa: CASSELQGNGYTF

j_gene: TRBJ1-1
v_gene: TRBV7-9
d_gene: TRBD1
abundance: -
CDR3nt: TGTGCCAGCAGCTTAGCGCAGGGACAGTACACTGAAGCTTTCTTT
CDR3aa: CASSLAQGQYTEAFF

j_gene: TRBJ1-2
v_gene: TRBV6-2/TRBV6-3
d_gene: -
abundance: -
CDR3nt: TGTGCCAGCAGTTACCTGGGGGAAGGCTACACCTTC
CDR3aa: CASSYLGEGYTF

j_gene: TRBJ2-1
v_gene: TRBV27
d_gene: TRBD1
abundance: -
CDR3nt: TGTGCCAGCAGTCGTATCCGGGACAGGGTAAATGAGCAGTTCTTC
CDR3aa: CASSRIRDRVNEQFF

j_gene: TRBJ1-2
v_gene: TRBV5-6
d_gene: TRBD1
abundance: -
CDR3nt: TGTGCCAGCAGCGTGGGACAGCCTAACTATGGCTACACCTTC
CDR3aa: CASSVGQPNYGYTF

j_gene: TRBJ1-5
v_gene: TRBV7-9
d_gene: -
abundance: -
CDR3nt: TGTGCCAGCAGCAGGGACATAGACACCAATCAGCCCCAGCATTTT
CDR3aa: CASSRDIDTNQPQHF

j_gene: TRBJ1-2
v_gene: TRBV5-1
d_gene: TRBD1
abundance: few
CDR3nt: TGCGCCAGCAGCTTGCTGCAGGGGGCTGGGTATGGCTACACCTTC
CDR3aa: CASSLLQGAGYGYTF

j_gene: TRBJ1-2
v_gene: TRBV2
d_gene: -
abundance: -
CDR3nt: TGTGCCAGCAGTGAAGGTACGGTTATCTATGGCTACACCTTC
CDR3aa: CASSEGTVIYGYTF

j_gene: TRBJ1-3
v_gene: TRBV5-1
d_gene: -
abundance: -
CDR3nt: TGCGCCAGCAGCTTGGCTGGCGGGGACTCTGGAAACACCATATATTTT
CDR3aa: CASSLAGGDSGNTIYF

j_gene: TRBJ2-1
v_gene: TRBV6-4
d_gene: TRBD2
abundance: -
CDR3nt: TGTGCCAGCAGTGATGGCGGGGGAACCTACAATGAGCAGTTCTTC
CDR3aa: CASSDGGGTYNEQFF

j_gene: TRBJ1-2
v_gene: TRBV7-9
d_gene: -
abundance: -
CDR3nt: TGTGCCAGCAGCCACCCTGGGACCTTTTATGGCTACACCTTC
CDR3aa: CASSHPGTFYGYTF

j_gene: TRBJ1-4
v_gene: TRBV14
d_gene: -
abundance: -
CDR3nt: TGTGCCAGCAGCCAAGAGCGGCATTCAACTAATGAAAAACTGTTTTTT
CDR3aa: CASSQERHSTNEKLFF

j_gene: TRBJ2-7
v_gene: TRBV5-1
d_gene: -
abundance: -
CDR3nt: TGCGCCAGCAGCTTTCAAGGAATAGACGAGCAGTACTTC
CDR3aa: CASSFQGIDEQYF